This TCR beta chain was identified in a study of cytomegalovirus exposure and HLA in healthy donors. The study, taken as a whole, reports: At a 0.05 false discovery rate, a later analysis found roughly 17,000 TCR beta sequences to be associated with HLA alleles. With DRB1 most and HLA-C fewest, TCR association rates differed between HLA loci in a later analysis. As was reported, the classifier diagnosed cytomegalovirus status with high specificity and sensitivity. In a later analysis, V- and J-gene trimming of beta chains associated with a DCLRE1C missense variant, replicated independently.

As regards this clone: Its target is unknown.

Primers for the PCR totalled 60 Vbeta and 13 Jbeta. Here immunoSEQ multiplex PCR was the method, and the copy in TCRdb shows in-frame clones only, minus some. The sample has about 160,000 clones, 76% seen once. Germline V CDR1 and CDR2: SGHTA, FQGNSA. V lost 5 bases, J lost 6 bases, and 17 bases lay in between. The CDR3 is 14 residues long. The specimen was PBMCs. This receptor was obtained from a man aged 60-69 years in good health and CMV-seronegative. V is TRBV7-2 and J is TRBJ2-7; tentatively, D is TRBD1 (5 bases). The CDR3 loop is CASSPQGALGEQYF. As DNA, the CDR3 is TGTGCCAGCAGCCCCCAGGGCGCCCTGGGCGAGCAGTACTTC.